The 19 T cell receptor beta chains below were found in one sample sequenced in a study of OX40 agonist ivuxolimab in advanced cancers. Here immunoSEQ multiplex PCR was the method, and the copy in TCRdb shows in-frame clones only, minus some. Of approximately 82,000 clones in the sample, roughly 90% were seen once. The sample consisted of CD4+ or CD8+ T cells sorted from blood, taken in a trial of the OX40 agonist ivuxolimab. The source of these receptors is an adult with an advanced solid tumor such as melanoma, head and neck, liver or kidney cancer.

The chain employs TRBV7-2 and TRBJ2-5, with a weak D call TRBD2 (5 bases). From germline, CDR1 is SGHTA and CDR2 FQGNSA. The CDR3 extends over 15 amino acids. The germline V and J ends were trimmed by 1 base and 1 base, with 10 bases remaining between them. CDR3 nucleotides: TGTGCCAGCAGCTTAGGTGGGGAGTTCCAAGAGACCCAGTACTTC. This translates into CASSLGGEFQETQYF.

This sequence joins TRBV6-5 and TRBJ2-7; maybe TRBD2 (5 bases). Germline V CDR1 and CDR2: MNHEY, SVGAGI. This CDR3 region has 12 residues. V lost 1 base to trimming and J lost 12 bases, with 13 bases between them. The DNA for the CDR3 is TGTGCCAGCAGTTACTTATTGGGAGTTCTGTACTTC. This translates into CASSYLLGVLYF.

The chain is built from TRBV6-1 and TRBJ1-1; D is ambiguous. Germline V gene sequence: CDR1 MNHNS, CDR2 SASEGT. V shed 2 bases and J shed 2 bases, with 15 bases lying between them. The CDR3 has 16 amino acids. The DNA for the CDR3 is TGTGCCAGCAGTGAACCCCTATTCGGCCTCAACACTGAAGCTTTCTTT. Translating it yields CASSEPLFGLNTEAFF.

V usage is TRBV27 and J usage is TRBJ2-3; 12 nucleotides align to TRBD2. This CDR3 is 17 amino acids long. The junction had 9 bases not matched to a gene; V was cut back by 6 bases and J by 2 bases. Germline-derived CDR1 and CDR2 are MNHEY and SMNVEV (reference sequence). This chain's CDR3 is CASSFGLAGRPTDTQYF. The CDR3 DNA reads as TGTGCCAGCAGCTTTGGACTAGCGGGACGGCCCACAGATACGCAGTATTTT.

The J gene is TRBJ2-1, the V gene TRBV4-1; 7 nucleotides align to TRBD1. The germline V gene encodes CDR1 MGHRA and CDR2 YSYEKL. The CDR3 is 14 amino acids. Germline trimming cut 8 bases from V and 0 bases from J; bases unmatched to any gene: 4. The DNA for the CDR3 is TGCGCCAGCCAGCAGGGGGACTCCTACAATGAGCAGTTCTTC. It is translated as CASQQGDSYNEQFF.

The gene calls are TRBV18 and TRBJ2-5, with D possibly being TRBD2 (6 bases). V was cut by 2 bases and J by 4 bases, with 8 bases left in between. This CDR3 contains 13 residues. CDR1 KGHSH and CDR2 LQKENI come from the germline V gene. CDR3 bases: TGTGCCAGCTCACCAGGGGAGGTAGAGACCCAGTACTTC. Amino acid sequence: CASSPGEVETQYF.

The genes are TRBV6-5 and TRBJ2-1, with D tentatively TRBD1 or TRBD2 (6 bases each). Between the trimmed V and J ends, which lost 11 bases and 0 bases, there was a span of 17 bases. CDR1 is MNHEY, CDR2 SVGAGI, per germline. The CDR3 spans 15 residues. The CDR3, as DNA: TGTGCCTGCCGGGGGCAGGGGAGCTCCTACAATGAGCAGTTCTTC. Translation gives CACRGQGSSYNEQFF.

V usage is TRBV5-1 and J usage is TRBJ2-5; TRBD2 aligns across 10 bases. The V segment lost 0 bases and the J segment 2 bases; nucleotides outside the gene matches: 10. The CDR3 loop spans 18 amino acids. Germline loops: CDR1 SGHRS, CDR2 YFSETQ. CDR3 sequence: CASSLAPFPSGGQETQYF. The CDR3 coding sequence is TGCGCCAGCAGCTTGGCCCCGTTCCCTAGCGGGGGACAAGAGACCCAGTACTTC.

The genes are TRBV6-5 and TRBJ2-2; maybe TRBD2 (7 bases). CDR1 and CDR2 (germline): MNHEY, SVGAGI. Trimming left V 5 bases short and J 3 bases short, with 10 bases between. The CDR3 length is 14 residues. CDR3 DNA: TGTGCCAGCAGTGACGGGGGGCACACCGGGGAGCTGTTTTTT. Its translation: CASSDGGHTGELFF.

The chain links TRBV7-9 to TRBJ2-7; no clear D. V lost 4 bases and J lost 3, with 7 bases in between. The CDR3 length is 12 residues. Germline values: CDR1 SEHNR, CDR2 FQNEAQ (reference sequence). CDR3 amino acids: CASSWTVYEQYF. The CDR3 DNA follows: TGTGCCAGCAGCTGGACGGTCTACGAGCAGTACTTC.

The chain employs TRBV21-1 and TRBJ1-5. TRBV21-1 is listed as a pseudogene. The CDR3 contains 14 residues. CDR3 sequence (DNA): TGTGCCAGCAGCAAGGAGGGGTCCAATCAGCCCCAGCATTTT. As protein: CASSKEGSNQPQHF.

The rearrangement joins TRBV6-5 to TRBJ2-2; 7 nucleotides match TRBD2. V was clipped by 0 bases and J by 8 bases; unmatched bases: 6. The CDR3 contains 15 residues. The germline V gene encodes CDR1 MNHEY and CDR2 SVGAGI. CDR3 loop: CASSYSGGKGGELFF. DNA of the CDR3: TGTGCCAGCAGTTACTCCGGGGGGAAGGGGGGGGAGCTGTTTTTT.

The rearrangement joins TRBV5-1 to TRBJ1-1, with D maybe TRBD1 (5 bases). CDR1 is SGHRS, CDR2 YFSETQ, per germline. The length of the CDR3 is 15 residues. V lost 3 bases and J lost 5, with 17 bases in between. DNA for the CDR3: TGCGCCAGCAGCTCAGGAACGGGGCCTGTGACTGAAGCTTTCTTT. It yields the protein CASSSGTGPVTEAFF.

V gene TRBV28 combines with J gene TRBJ2-1; D may be TRBD1 (6 bases). The CDR3 consists of 15 residues. The germline V gene has CDR1 MDHEN and CDR2 SYDVKM. Trimming took 6 bases from V and 5 from J, leaving 17 bases between them. In nucleotides, the CDR3 is TGTGCCAGCAGCCTTCCTCAGGGGTACGACAATGAGCAGTTCTTC. Translating gives CASSLPQGYDNEQFF. The full variable domain, its missing parts supplied by reference TRBV28 and TRBJ2-1, is DVKVTQSSRYLVKRTGEKVFLECVQDMDHENMFWYRQDPGLGLRLIYFSYDVKMKEKGDIPEGYSVSREKKERFSLILESASTNQTSMYLCASSLPQGYDNEQFFGPGTRLTVL.

DNA for the CDR3: TGTGCCTGGAGTGGAGGGAACAGCAATCAGCCCCAGCATTTT. Encoded protein: CAWSGGNSNQPQHF. The chain has TRBV30 and TRBJ1-5; D is uncertain. The CDR3 extends over 14 amino acids. Trimming took 1 base from V and 1 from J, leaving 8 bases between them. Per the germline V gene, CDR1 is GTSNPN and CDR2 is SVGIG (reference sequence).

V is TRBV19 and J is TRBJ1-4, with unresolved D. The CDR3 is made up of 14 amino acids. With 6 bases removed from V and 3 bases from J, the gap between germline ends came to 11 bases. Germline V CDR1 and CDR2: LNHDA, SQIVND (reference sequence). The CDR3, as DNA: TGTGCCAGTAGCGGGCGGGGAGCTAATGAAAAACTGTTTTTT. As protein: CASSGRGANEKLFF. The variable domain in full, completed from reference TRBV19 and TRBJ1-4, reads DGGITQSPKYLFRKEGQNVTLSCEQNLNHDAMYWYRQDPGQGLRLIYYSQIVNDFQKGDIAEGYSVSREKKESFPLTVTSAQKNPTAFYLCASSGRGANEKLFFGSGTQLSVL.

V usage is TRBV2 and J usage is TRBJ2-1, with D perhaps TRBD2 (6 bases). The CDR3 spans 15 residues. Trimming left V 6 bases short and J 4 bases short, with 16 bases between. Germline CDR1 is SNHLY and CDR2 is FYNNEI. CDR3 residues: CASRLAGGYYNEQFF. In nucleotides, the CDR3 is TGTGCCAGCAGACTGGCCGGGGGATATTACAATGAGCAGTTCTTC.

The V gene is TRBV14, the J gene TRBJ1-3; 8 positions agree with TRBD1. Germline lookup yields CDR1 SGHDN and CDR2 FVKESK. After removal of 2 bases from V and 1 base from J, the junction contained 7 bases not matched to a gene. This CDR3 has 17 residues. CDR3 DNA sequence: TGTGCCAGCAGCCAAAGGACAGGGCCGATATCTGGAAACACCATATATTTT. This codes for CASSQRTGPISGNTIYF. Full variable domain (rest looked up from reference TRBV14 and TRBJ1-3): EAGVTQFPSHSVIEKGQTVTLRCDPISGHDNLYWYRRVMGKEIKFLLHFVKESKQDESGMPNNRFLAERTGGTYSTLKVQPAELEDSGVYFCASSQRTGPISGNTIYFGEGSWLTVV.

In its sample, this clone was seen once. The V gene is TRBV5-4, the J gene TRBJ2-4; D is undetermined. The CDR3 is made up of 16 amino acids. Trimming removed 0 bases from V and 0 bases from J, with 10 bases in between. Germline values: CDR1 SGHNT, CDR2 YYREEE (reference sequence). CDR3 sequence reads: CASSLGSPLAKNIQYF. The CDR3, as DNA: TGTGCCAGCAGCTTGGGCAGCCCTTTAGCCAAAAACATTCAGTACTTC. Full variable domain (outside the CDR3, taken from reference TRBV5-4 and TRBJ2-4): ETGVTQSPTHLIKTRGQQVTLRCSSQSGHNTVSWYQQALGQGPQFIFQYYREEENGRGNFPPRFSGLQFPNYSSELNVNALELDDSALYLCASSLGSPLAKNIQYFGAGTRLSVL.